These 24 T cell receptor beta chains came from one sample sequenced in a study of control samples from healthy donors and cancer patients. Assay: immunoSEQ multiplex PCR; the TCRdb copy retains only in-frame clones and omits some. The table has approximately 160,000 clones, 85% to 95% seen once. Specimen: blood. These receptors originate from a woman aged 60-75 years in good health.

This clone was recorded only once. The genes are TRBV18 and TRBJ2-3, with D hard to call. V shed 3 bases and J shed 4 bases, with 11 bases lying between them. CDR3 length: 14 amino acids. CDR1 is KGHSH and CDR2 is LQKENI in the germline V gene. The CDR3 nucleotides are TGTGCCAGCTCACCCCGACTCCCGTCAGATACGCAGTATTTT. As protein: CASSPRLPSDTQYF.

The V and J genes are TRBV18 and TRBJ1-1; D gene uncertain. The CDR3 totals 16 residues. V was pared by 3 bases and J by 0 bases, with 14 bases between. Germline V CDR1 and CDR2: KGHSH, LQKENI. The CDR3 DNA reads TGTGCCAGCTCACCCACATGGACGGTCATGAACACTGAAGCTTTCTTT. Translation gives CASSPTWTVMNTEAFF.

This clone was picked up a small number of times. The chain joins TRBV19 to TRBJ1-1, with 7 bases that match TRBD1. After removal of 8 bases from V and 3 bases from J, the junction contained 15 bases not matched to a gene. The CDR3 extends over 16 amino acids. CDR1 LNHDA and CDR2 SQIVND come from the germline V gene (reference sequence). CDR3 protein: CASAAGLQGGHTEAFF. For the CDR3, the DNA is TGTGCCAGTGCGGCGGGACTGCAGGGGGGGCACACTGAAGCTTTCTTT.

This chain links TRBV12-5 with TRBJ1-2, with D possibly matching TRBD1 (5 bases). The V gene lost 0 bases and the J gene lost 0 bases, with 11 bases spanning the gap. This CDR3 spans 16 amino acids. Per germline, CDR1 LGHNT and CDR2 FRNRAP. This CDR3 is CASGLVSGGANYGYTF. The CDR3 nucleotides are TGTGCTAGTGGTTTGGTATCGGGGGGAGCTAACTATGGCTACACCTTC.

This sequence joins TRBV5-1 and TRBJ2-5; 10 bases line up with TRBD2. The germline V gene has CDR1 SGHRS and CDR2 YFSETQ. The CDR3 has 14 amino acids. J lost 5 bases, V lost 5 bases, and 6 bases had no gene match. For the CDR3, the DNA is TGCGCCAGCAGGAGTCTAGCGGGGGAGGAGACCCAGTACTTC. This sequence encodes CASRSLAGEETQYF.

On this clone itself: This sample includes further DNA sequences coding for the same CDR3. The chain couples TRBV4-3 to TRBJ1-4; D is uncertain. Per germline, CDR1 LGHNA and CDR2 YSLEER. V lost 1 base and J lost 8, with 11 bases in between. The length of the CDR3 is 14 residues. CDR3 sequence: CASSQVTGWEKLFF. The CDR3 DNA is TGCGCCAGCAGCCAAGTAACGGGTTGGGAAAAACTGTTTTTT.

The J gene is TRBJ1-4, the V gene TRBV9, with TRBD1 matching 10 bases. There are 16 residues in the CDR3. CDR1 is SGDLS and CDR2 is YYNGEE in the germline V gene. V was clipped by 3 bases and J by 7 bases; unmatched bases: 9. The CDR3 loop reads CASSAGDRGVGEKLFF. The CDR3 DNA reads as TGTGCCAGCAGCGCCGGGGACAGGGGAGTCGGTGAAAAACTGTTTTTT.

The chain uses TRBV6-2 or TRBV6-3 and TRBJ1-4; no reliable D call. Germline values: CDR1 MNHEY, CDR2 SVGEGT. Deletions cut 0 bases from V and 7 bases from J, with 9 bases between. This CDR3 has 14 residues. CDR3: CASSYSKDVEKLFF. CDR3 bases: TGTGCCAGCAGTTACTCGAAGGATGTTGAAAAACTGTTTTTT.

The chain uses TRBV11-2 and TRBJ2-3; perhaps D is TRBD1 or TRBD2 (5 bases each). CDR1 is SGHAT and CDR2 is FQNNGV in the germline V gene. The CDR3 runs 13 residues. V was clipped by 1 base and J by 4 bases, with 6 bases between them. The CDR3, as DNA: TGTGCCAGCAGCTTAGGAGGGGCAGATACGCAGTATTTT. It codes for CASSLGGADTQYF.

In its sample, this clone was seen once. The chain links TRBV6-1 to TRBJ1-3, with 10 nucleotides matching TRBD1. The CDR3 is 14 amino acids. Germline V gene lookup returns CDR1 MNHNS and CDR2 SASEGT. After removal of 8 bases from V and 3 bases from J, the junction contained 4 bases not matched to a gene. DNA for the CDR3: TGTGCCAGCCGGGACAGGGGATTTGGAAACACCATATATTTT. Amino acid sequence: CASRDRGFGNTIYF.

V and J are TRBV11-2 and TRBJ2-3, with D perhaps matching TRBD1 or TRBD2 (6 bases each). CDR3 length: 17 amino acids. The V gene's germline CDR1 is SGHAT and CDR2 FQNNGV. The V end lost 3 bases, the J end lost 3 bases, and 19 bases lay between the germline ends. Here the CDR3 reads CASSFSPGAWGTDTQYF. The CDR3 DNA reads as TGTGCCAGCAGCTTTTCCCCGGGGGCTTGGGGAACAGATACGCAGTATTTT.

V and J are TRBV13 and TRBJ1-3; D remains ambiguous. Looked up from germline, CDR1 is PRHDT and CDR2 is FYEKMQ (reference sequence). V was shortened by 2 bases and J by 4 bases, with 9 bases between the two germline ends. This CDR3 comprises 14 residues. The CDR3 protein is CASSLTRVGNTIYF. The CDR3 region has the DNA TGTGCCAGCAGCTTAACAAGGGTCGGAAACACCATATATTTT.

The chain recombines TRBV5-6 with TRBJ1-1; TRBD1 is a possible D gene (6 bases). With 0 bases removed from V and 1 base from J, the gap between germline ends came to 13 bases. CDR1 is SGHDT and CDR2 is YYEEEE in the germline V gene. This CDR3 spans 16 amino acids. The DNA of the CDR3 is TGTGCCAGCAGCTTGGGACAGGCCGAGTCGAACACTGAAGCTTTCTTT. This gives the protein CASSLGQAESNTEAFF. Supplemented by reference TRBV5-6 and TRBJ1-1, the full variable domain reads DAGVTQSPTHLIKTRGQQVTLRCSPKSGHDTVSWYQQALGQGPQFIFQYYEEEERQRGNFPDRFSGHQFPNYSSELNVNALLLGDSALYLCASSLGQAESNTEAFFGQGTRLTVV.

The chain joins TRBV5-1 to TRBJ2-3, with 11 positions matching TRBD2. CDR1 is SGHRS, CDR2 YFSETQ, per germline. CDR3 length equals 16 residues. J was trimmed by 5 bases and V by 3 bases; bases with no gene match: 8. The CDR3 is CASSYVAGGPVDTQYF. The DNA for the CDR3 is TGCGCCAGCAGCTACGTAGCGGGGGGGCCGGTAGATACGCAGTATTTT.

The chain couples TRBV5-1 to TRBJ1-2, with D uncertain. V lost 0 bases and J lost 7, with 7 bases in between. CDR3 length: 12 residues. Germline V CDR1 and CDR2: SGHRS, YFSETQ. CDR3 sequence reads: CASSLGLGGYTF. The CDR3 coding sequence is TGCGCCAGCAGCTTGGGGCTGGGTGGCTACACCTTC.

The chain couples TRBV7-9 to TRBJ1-4, with D uncertain. Germline V gene data show CDR1 as SEHNR and CDR2 as FQNEAQ (reference sequence). The length of the CDR3 is 15 residues. V gave up 3 bases and J gave up 5 bases, with 13 bases separating them. CDR3 region: CASSLTWEENEKLFF. Here the CDR3 DNA reads TGTGCCAGCAGCTTGACATGGGAAGAGAATGAAAAACTGTTTTTT.

The rearrangement uses TRBV6-2 or TRBV6-3 and TRBJ2-1; D possibly matches TRBD1 or TRBD2 (6 bases each). The CDR3 spans 17 residues. The V end lost 4 bases, the J end lost 4 bases, and 20 bases lay between the germline ends. CDR1 and CDR2 (germline): MNHEY, SVGEGT. The CDR3 DNA reads TGTGCCAGCAGTTGGGGGGTAACAGGGATATCGTACAATGAGCAGTTCTTC. Translated: CASSWGVTGISYNEQFF.

This chain links TRBV7-6 with TRBJ2-2, with a possible D match to TRBD2 (6 bases). Between the trimmed V and J ends, which lost 6 bases and 1 base, there was a span of 12 bases. From germline, CDR1 is SGHVS and CDR2 FNYEAQ. This CDR3 contains 15 residues. In nucleotides, the CDR3 is TGTGCCAGCAGACTCGCAGCGGGGAACACCGGGGAGCTGTTTTTT. This codes for CASRLAAGNTGELFF.

The V and J genes are TRBV5-1 and TRBJ1-1, with 8 bases that match TRBD1. V gave up 3 bases and J gave up 0 bases; unmatched junction bases: 22. CDR3 size: 21 residues. The germline V gene has CDR1 SGHRS and CDR2 YFSETQ. The CDR3 nucleotides read TGCGCCAGCAGCTCGGACAGGGTCACCACAGGGATCCGGCGAATGAACACTGAAGCTTTCTTT. This gives the protein CASSSDRVTTGIRRMNTEAFF.

J is TRBJ1-6 and V is TRBV27; D is possibly TRBD1 (5 bases). Germline CDR1 MNHEY, CDR2 SMNVEV (reference sequence). The CDR3 length is 18 residues. V lost 6 bases to trimming and J lost 0 bases, with 18 bases between them. CDR3 coding DNA: TGTGCCAGCAGATCGGTCGGCGGGGCCTACTCCTATAATTCACCCCTCCACTTT. It is translated as CASRSVGGAYSYNSPLHF.

This chain links TRBV3-1 (or the pseudogene TRBV3-2) with TRBJ2-2; tentative D call: TRBD2 (6 bases). Trimming left V 6 bases short and J 2 bases short, with 13 bases between. The germline V gene encodes CDR1 LGHDT and CDR2 YNNKEL (reference sequence). The CDR3 extends over 15 amino acids. This CDR3 reads CASRSGTLNTGELFF. The CDR3 region has the DNA TGTGCCAGCAGATCCGGGACTCTCAACACCGGGGAGCTGTTTTTT.

This sequence joins TRBV10-2 and TRBJ1-1; 10 nucleotides line up with TRBD1. CDR1 and CDR2 (germline): WSHSY, SAAADI. The CDR3 is 13 residues long. V trimming: 7 bases; J trimming: 7 bases; junction bases outside the gene matches: 6. CDR3 region: CASKGQGTGEAFF. CDR3 coding DNA: TGCGCCAGCAAGGGACAGGGGACGGGTGAAGCTTTCTTT.

The chain recombines TRBV12-5 with TRBJ1-5, with D uncertain. Germline V lookup: CDR1 LGHNT, CDR2 FRNRAP. Deletions cut 5 bases from V and 3 bases from J, with 17 bases between. The CDR3 has 16 amino acids. CDR3 protein: CASGPLVKGDNQPQHF. The CDR3 bases are TGTGCTAGTGGTCCCCTCGTGAAGGGAGACAATCAGCCCCAGCATTTT.

This clone occurred once. The chain recombines TRBV24-1 with TRBJ2-3; D may be TRBD2 (7 bases). The germline V and J ends were trimmed by 9 bases and 5 bases, with 14 bases remaining between them. CDR3 size: 13 residues. Per the germline V gene, CDR1 is KGHDR and CDR2 is SFDVKD. CDR3 protein: CATGEGGEDTQYF. CDR3 nucleotides: TGTGCCACCGGGGAGGGGGGGGAAGATACGCAGTATTTT.